The rows below give T cell receptor beta chains drawn from one sample of a study of blood T cells in healthy people across ages. TCRdb passed the 5' RACE reads through MiXCR, listing each CDR3 protein once. This repertoire shows over 1,200,000 distinct CDR3 sequences, roughly 59% found once; its top ten account for about 6.7%. Sample: blood. All receptors come from a man aged 18 to 30 in good health. The CDR3 runs from the conserved cysteine through the conserved F or W. D genes are given only for firm matches. Where a row states a size, it is once, few, many or the class of an expanded clone; other rows omit it.

CDR3	DNA	size	D	V	J
CASSPETASIYEQYF	TGTGCCAGCAGCCCCGAGACAGCAAGTATCTACGAGCAGTACTTC	-	-	TRBV3-1	TRBJ2-7
CASSPLTGLDVNIQYF	TGTGCCAGCAGTCCCTTGACGGGACTAGATGTAAACATTCAGTACTTC	-	TRBD2	TRBV27	TRBJ2-4
CASSSTGIKNEQFF	TGTGCCAGCAGCTCGACAGGGATTAAAAATGAGCAGTTCTTC	-	TRBD1	TRBV7-2	TRBJ2-1
CASSQGRAGAYEQYF	TGTGCCAGCAGCCAAGGACGAGCGGGAGCCTACGAGCAGTACTTC	-	TRBD2	TRBV3-1	TRBJ2-7
CASSFPPHRANTGELFF	TGTGCCAGCAGCTTCCCCCCACACAGGGCGAACACCGGGGAGCTGTTTTTT	once	-	TRBV11-2	TRBJ2-2
CASSLLTSLSPLHF	TGTGCCAGCAGCTTATTGACAAGCCTCTCACCCCTCCACTTT	-	-	TRBV7-8	TRBJ1-6
CSARATGRQDGYTF	TGCAGTGCTAGAGCCACAGGGAGACAGGACGGCTACACCTTC	-	-	TRBV20-1	TRBJ1-2
CASRYTGTAGTEAFF	TGTGCCAGCAGATATACCGGGACAGCGGGCACTGAAGCTTTCTTT	-	TRBD1	TRBV6-5	TRBJ1-1
CSVLGRGEDYGYTF	TGCAGCGTTCTTGGAAGGGGCGAGGATTATGGCTACACCTTC	few	-	TRBV29-1	TRBJ1-2
CASLIGGYGYTF	TGTGCCAGCCTTATCGGGGGCTATGGCTACACCTTC	-	-	TRBV9	TRBJ1-2
CASSHQEGEQYF	TGCGCCAGCAGCCACCAAGAGGGGGAGCAGTACTTC	-	-	TRBV4-1	TRBJ2-7
CASTDGLTTQETQYF	TGTGCCAGCACCGACGGCTTGACAACCCAAGAGACCCAGTACTTC	-	-	TRBV2	TRBJ2-5
CASSPLAAGQPQHF	TGTGCCAGCAGTCCCCTGGCAGCGGGGCAGCCCCAGCATTTT	few	-	TRBV27	TRBJ1-5
CASSLAGSGFGYTF	TGTGCCAGCAGCTTAGCAGGCTCAGGGTTTGGCTACACCTTC	few	-	TRBV7-9	TRBJ1-2
CASSPNPDRRAYF	TGTGCCAGCAGCCCCAACCCTGACCGGCGGGCGTACTTC	few	-	TRBV9	TRBJ2-5
CSVYTGATYEQYF	TGCAGCGTTTACACAGGAGCAACCTACGAGCAGTACTTC	-	-	TRBV29-1	TRBJ2-7
CASSTRDGSSGEEYF	TGTGCCAGCAGTACCAGAGATGGGTCCAGCGGAGAGGAGTACTTC	-	-	TRBV7-9	TRBJ2-7
CASSPRPSPGDYGYTF	TGTGCCAGCAGCCCTCGACCCTCTCCCGGGGACTATGGCTACACCTTC	-	-	TRBV11-2	TRBJ1-2
CASSSATGASSYNEQFF	TGTGCCAGCAGCTCCGCGACAGGGGCGAGCTCCTACAATGAGCAGTTCTTC	-	TRBD1	TRBV7-2	TRBJ2-1
CSARGQGGSPLHF	TGCAGTGCTAGAGGACAGGGAGGTTCACCCCTCCACTTT	many	TRBD1	TRBV20-1	TRBJ1-6
CSAKQVVYGYTF	TGCAGCGCCAAGCAAGTTGTCTATGGCTACACCTTC	-	-	TRBV29-1	TRBJ1-2
CASSEDGQPNTEAFF	TGTGCCAGCAGTGAAGACGGACAGCCGAACACTGAAGCTTTCTTT	-	-	TRBV2	TRBJ1-1
CASSHLIADLTGELFF	TGTGCCAGCAGCCACCTTATAGCAGACCTAACCGGGGAGCTGTTTTTT	-	-	TRBV3-1	TRBJ2-2
CASSYLSQETQYF	TGTGCCAGCAGTTACCTTTCCCAAGAGACCCAGTACTTC	-	-	TRBV28	TRBJ2-5
CAIASGGEQFF	TGTGCCATCGCGAGTGGTGGTGAGCAGTTCTTC	-	-	TRBV10-3	TRBJ2-1
CASSLEVPETQYF	TGTGCCAGCAGTTTGGAGGTACCGGAGACCCAGTACTTC	-	-	TRBV12-3/TRBV12-4	TRBJ2-5
CSAPGRANYGYTF	TGCAGTGCTCCAGGGAGGGCTAACTATGGCTACACCTTC	once	-	TRBV20-1	TRBJ1-2
CASSSATSFGDTQYF	TGTGCCAGCAGCTCGGCCACTAGCTTTGGAGATACGCAGTATTTT	-	-	TRBV13	TRBJ2-3